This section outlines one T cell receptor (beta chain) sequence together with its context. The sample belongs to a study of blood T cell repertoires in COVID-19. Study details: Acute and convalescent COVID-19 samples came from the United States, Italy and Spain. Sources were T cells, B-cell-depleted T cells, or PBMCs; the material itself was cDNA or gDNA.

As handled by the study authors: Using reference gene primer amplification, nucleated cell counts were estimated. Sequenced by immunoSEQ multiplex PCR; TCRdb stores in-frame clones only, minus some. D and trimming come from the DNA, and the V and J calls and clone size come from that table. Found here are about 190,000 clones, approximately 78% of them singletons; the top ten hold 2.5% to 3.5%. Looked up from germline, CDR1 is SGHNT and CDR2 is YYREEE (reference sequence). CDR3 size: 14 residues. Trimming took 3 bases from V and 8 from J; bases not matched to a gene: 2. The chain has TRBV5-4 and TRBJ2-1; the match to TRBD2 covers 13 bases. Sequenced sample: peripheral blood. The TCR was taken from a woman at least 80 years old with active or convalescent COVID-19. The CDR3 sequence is CASSWGLAGHEQFF. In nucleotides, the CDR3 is TGTGCCAGCAGCTGGGGACTAGCGGGACATGAGCAGTTCTTC.